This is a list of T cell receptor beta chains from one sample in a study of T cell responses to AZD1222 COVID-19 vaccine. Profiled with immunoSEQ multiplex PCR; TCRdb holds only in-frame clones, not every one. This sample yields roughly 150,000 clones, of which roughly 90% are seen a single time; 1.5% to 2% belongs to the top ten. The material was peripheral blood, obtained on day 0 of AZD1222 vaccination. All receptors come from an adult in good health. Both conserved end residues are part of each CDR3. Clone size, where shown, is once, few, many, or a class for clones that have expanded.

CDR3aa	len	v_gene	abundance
CASSVDFGKGGSGNTIYF	18	TRBV9	NA
CSATSGKGYEQYF	13	TRBV29-1	NA
CASSYRGPTSGNTIYF	16	TRBV3-1/TRBV3-2	NA
CAWRTGFSGNTIYF	14	TRBV30	few
CASSYSKTGIDYGYTF	16	TRBV6-5	NA
CASNLNGGQLDGYTF	15	TRBV19	NA
CASSLRGAGYGYTF	14	TRBV5-6	few
CASSQGDSGSIYEQFF	16	TRBV4-1	NA
CASSHAYNEQFF	12	TRBV3-1/TRBV3-2	once
CASSESQLRGEKLFF	15	TRBV6-1	NA
CATSTRGQPQHF	12	TRBV19	NA
CASSDRYSNQPQHF	14	TRBV6-2/TRBV6-3	NA
CASSLGDQPQHF	12	TRBV7-2	NA
CASSFQLNTEAFF	13	TRBV7-3	NA
CASSPQGNTEAFF	13	TRBV18	NA
CASSVATGGMGLSYEQYF	18	TRBV9	NA
CASSRGLGSSYEQYF	15	TRBV10-1	NA
CASSSGPSGGIRTDTQYF	18	TRBV5-1	NA
CATSRSGTYNQPQHF	15	TRBV15	NA
CARRDRGIHEQYF	13	TRBV21-1	NA
CASKGGGDEQYF	12	TRBV10-1	NA
CASSDQGDRASGGYTF	16	TRBV13	NA
CASSETMMNTEAFF	14	TRBV10-1	NA
CAWSRGVSGNTIYF	14	TRBV30	NA
CASSYWGADTQYF	13	TRBV6-5	once
CASSRPTETQYF	12	TRBV7-2	NA
CASRAQIISGNTIYF	15	TRBV4-1	NA
CASRGPIRNQPQHF	14	TRBV19	NA
CASSRRVADQPQHF	14	TRBV3-1/TRBV3-2	once
CASSISGGLQPQHF	14	TRBV19	NA
CASSTDRGRKNIQYF	15	TRBV27	NA
CASSLGAGGNTGELFF	16	TRBV7-6	NA
CASSYWQTNTEAFF	14	TRBV6-1	NA
CASSQQQGRPGELFF	15	TRBV3-1/TRBV3-2	NA
CASSLGGARDTQYF	14	TRBV7-3	NA
CASSMAGSRPESPLHF	16	TRBV7-9	few
CSASMLSGNTIYF	13	TRBV20-1	NA
CASSSDRVTYGYTF	14	TRBV5-1	NA
CASSPMDRINYGYTF	15	TRBV5-4	NA
CASSLPTAGSDTQYF	15	TRBV5-1	NA
CASSRGGDRRSDGYTF	16	TRBV2	NA
CASSHRLAGAYNEQFF	16	TRBV4-2	NA
CASSPYRGNTGELFF	15	TRBV19	once